This T cell receptor beta chain originates from a study of T cell responses to AZD1222 COVID-19 vaccine. Study-level information: Pooled together were second doses at about 4 or about 12 weeks.

Trimming at V came to 7 bases and at J to 3 bases, leaving 12 bases not matched to a gene. There are 17 residues in the CDR3. Germline V gene sequence: CDR1 LNHDA, CDR2 SQIVND (reference sequence). Study-wide findings and caveats: Of spike-specific TCRs, nearly half reportedly target regions left unmutated in variants.

Some clones are missing from TCRdb's copy, which holds only in-frame ones; the method was immunoSEQ multiplex PCR. Of approximately 110,000 clones in the sample, around 94% are singletons; the top ten hold 2% to 2.5%. Comments on this clone: Its antigen is not identified.

This sequence originates from an adult in good health. The material was peripheral blood, obtained on day 0 of AZD1222 vaccination. V usage is TRBV19 and J usage is TRBJ2-2; TRBD1 matches at 9 bases. The CDR3 bases are TGTGCCAGTAACATCGGACAGGGGCAGATACACACCGGGGAGCTGTTTTTT. Translated: CASNIGQGQIHTGELFF.